This T cell receptor (beta chain) came from a study of blood T cell repertoires in COVID-19. As for the study in general: T cells, B-cell-depleted T cells, or PBMCs provided the cDNA or gDNA that served as material.

TCRdb's table, derived via immunoSEQ multiplex PCR, lists solely in-frame clones and lacks some. The sample holds 190,000 or so clones, around nine tenths seen once. The CDR3 spans 14 residues. Germline values: CDR1 ENHRY, CDR2 SYGVKD. Trimming cost V 6 bases and J 0 bases; bases outside gene matches: 3. Source material: peripheral blood. The chain recombines TRBV10-3 with TRBJ2-3, with TRBD2 identical over 7 bases. The sequence derives from a man in his forties or fifties with active or convalescent COVID-19. CDR3 nucleotide sequence: TGTGCCATCAGAGCGGGGATTAGCACAGATACGCAGTATTTT. It yields the protein CAIRAGISTDTQYF.